The rows below give T cell receptor beta chains drawn from one sample of a study of STAT3 mutations in large granular lymphocyte leukemia. TCRdb's table, derived via immunoSEQ multiplex PCR, lists solely in-frame clones and lacks some. The sample holds 17,000 or so clones; 92% are singletons and the top ten take 45%. Material: peripheral blood mononuclear cells. The receptors were gathered from a man between 60 and 70 years old with T-cell large granular lymphocyte leukemia. Some clones in this sample may be carry-over from other donors' samples. CDR3s leave out the opening cysteine and the closing phenylalanine or tryptophan. Fields, in order: V gene, clone size, CDR3 protein. The listing skips clone size in some rows; elsewhere it reads once, few, many or a size class.

>TRBV4-1|once
ASSQGTSGSETQY
>TRBV5-1|once
ASSSRQGDSDTQY
>TRBV6-6|.
ASSKQGDGYT
>TRBV5-1|.
ASSPGQGGYEQY
>TRBV6-5|.
ASSYSGLAGGETQY
>TRBV9|once
ASSTSSGEQY
>TRBV7-2|.
ASSLDRRDHNEQF
>TRBV27|.
ASSLRPASTDTQY
>TRBV14|once
ASAELGQLYGYT
>TRBV30|.
AWSALLAGGPHNEQF
>TRBV5-6|.
ASSRWGASYGYT
>TRBV4-2|.
ASSVKTEDNEKLF
>TRBV7-9|once
ASSRGESGANVLT
>TRBV9|.
ASSAQGAASYEQY
>TRBV5-1|.
ASSLAPVKGSYEQY
>TRBV5-4|.
ASSPGGGSRNEQF
>TRBV28|.
ASGQLYGYT
>TRBV19|few
ASRDSNQPQH
>TRBV5-8|.
ASSSSGRTDTQY
>TRBV5-4|.
ASSLEGGGMNTEAF
>TRBV5-6|.
ASSRGGTSAPNTGELF
>TRBV5-6|.
ASSGGQGRIGF
>TRBV9|.
ASSVIVAGGKNEQF
>TRBV5-4|few
ASSPGGPGRDEQY
>TRBV30|.
AWSGYTPYEQY
>TRBV18|.
ASSQDSKDEAF
>TRBV5-1|.
ASSQGAGEKLF
>TRBV5-1|.
ASSLTPQETQY
>TRBV18|.
ASSPQQLAGGHEQY
>TRBV29-1|.
SVGSVAFNYGYT
>TRBV5-6|.
ASSFSGTSGSADTQY
>TRBV5-4|.
ASKSVGYGYT
>TRBV5-1|.
ASSLAGTTVGEQY
>TRBV6-6|.
ASSPAGGTGELF
>TRBV7-2|.
ASSHEGASNEQF
>TRBV5-6|.
ASSWGAGDNQPQH
>TRBV6-6|.
ASSYNLGGNGYT
>TRBV29-1|.
SVQTRQGEGYT
>TRBV10-3|.
AISESSADSGNTIY
>TRBV7-9|.
ASSLGGSSPLH
>TRBV7-2|.
ASSLGGSNTEAF
>TRBV27|.
ASSFGRGTSGTNSY
>TRBV6-5|.
ASRSGGSKNEQF
>TRBV5-1|.
ASSLPLDTGELF
>TRBV5-1|.
ASSSGTSGYSYEQY
>TRBV10-3|.
AISATDTQY
>TRBV11-2|.
ASSLGPPSTMPSYEQY
>TRBV11-2|.
ASGGLAGVLHEQY
>TRBV9|.
ASSKEAGSTDTQY
>TRBV4-2|.
ASSQDINGKVNGYT